This T cell receptor delta chain was identified during a study of gamma-delta T cells after stem cell transplantation. Germline assignment: CDR1 GEAIGNYY and CDR2 EKD. The CDR3 has 19 amino acids. Trimming shortened V by 1 base and J by 1 base, and 24 bases separated the two germline ends. Concerning this clone: A far larger clone is a single base away, which makes a read error likely.

TCRdb applied CATT to the RT-PCR reads for clone calling. Among over a thousand delta-chain clones, around 16% were seen once, and the ten largest hold roughly 45%. Input material: gamma-delta T cells. This sequence originates from a human donor. It is not recorded whose cells these are; they may come from a transplant donor. The rearrangement uses TRDV2 and TRDJ1; the D is unclear. The CDR3 sequence: CACDTGGGRTQLLTDKLIF. In DNA, the CDR3 is TGTGCCTGTGACACTGGCGGAGGGCGCACACAACTACTCACCGATAAACTCATCTTT.